This entry concerns a single T cell receptor beta chain. In germline, CDR1 is ENHRY, CDR2 SYGVKD. The CDR3 length is 12 residues. V was trimmed by 7 bases and J by 6 bases, leaving 10 bases between them. Sequencing was performed with immunoSEQ multiplex PCR; in TCRdb, only in-frame clones are kept and a portion is missing. This sample has approximately 360,000 clones; about 90% occur once, and the top ten carry roughly 1.9%. This entry belongs to a study of blood T cell repertoires in COVID-19. This receptor was identified in a man aged 40-49 years in a cohort exposed to, infected with or recovered from COVID-19 (not recorded which). The sequenced sample was PBMCs or T cells enriched from blood (not recorded which). The chain couples TRBV10-3 to TRBJ2-1; possibly TRBD1 for D (5 bases). This CDR3 reads CAITTAFNEQFF. The CDR3, as DNA: TGTGCCATCACGACAGCTTTCAATGAGCAGTTCTTC.